This passage covers 25 T cell receptor beta chains from one sample sequenced in a study of blood T cell repertoires in COVID-19. The table came from immunoSEQ multiplex PCR; TCRdb's copy has only in-frame clones and leaves some out. In the table there are 35,000 to 55,000 clones, just under 70% of which are singletons. What was sequenced was peripheral blood. These receptor sequences come from a man aged 80 or over with acute or convalescent COVID-19.

The chain couples TRBV3-1 (or the pseudogene TRBV3-2) to TRBJ1-6, with a tentative D call TRBD1 (5 bases). Trimming shortened V by 4 bases and J by 7 bases, and 11 bases separated the two germline ends. Germline V gene sequence: CDR1 LGHDT, CDR2 YNNKEL (reference sequence). The CDR3 extends over 14 amino acids. CDR3 bases: TGTGCCAGCAGCCGGTCACAGGTAAATTCACCCCTCCACTTT. Amino acids: CASSRSQVNSPLHF.

The chain is built from TRBV11-2 and TRBJ2-7, with D unresolved. Germline lookup yields CDR1 SGHAT and CDR2 FQNNGV. Between the trimmed V and J ends, which lost 2 bases and 0 bases, there was a span of 5 bases. This CDR3 has 13 amino acids. The CDR3 region is CASSLPYSYEQYF. DNA for the CDR3: TGTGCCAGCAGCTTACCCTACTCCTACGAGCAGTACTTC.

The chain combines TRBV6-2 or TRBV6-3 with TRBJ2-3, with TRBD2 matching 10 bases. Trimming removed 2 bases from V and 3 bases from J; junction bases left unmatched: 5. This CDR3 has 16 amino acids. The germline gives CDR1 MNHEY, CDR2 SVGEGT. The CDR3 DNA sequence: TGTGCCAGCAGTTACCCTAGCGGGAGAGGGACAGATACGCAGTATTTT. Encoded protein: CASSYPSGRGTDTQYF.

J is TRBJ2-5 and V is TRBV9; 9 bases match TRBD1. The CDR3 length is 16 residues. Trimming at V came to 3 bases and at J to 4 bases, leaving 10 bases not matched to a gene. Germline V CDR1 and CDR2: SGDLS, YYNGEE. CDR3 region: CASSATQTGGRETQYF. For the CDR3, the DNA is TGTGCCAGCAGCGCCACCCAGACAGGGGGGAGAGAGACCCAGTACTTC.

The CDR3 reads CASSAPGGQPQHF. The CDR3 nucleotides are TGTGCCAGCAGTGCCCCGGGAGGTCAGCCCCAGCATTTT. The genes are TRBV2 and TRBJ1-5; D is unresolved. This CDR3 region has 13 residues. Germline V gives CDR1 SNHLY, CDR2 FYNNEI. Deletions cut 4 bases from V and 6 bases from J, with 10 bases between.

The table lists this clone with a few counts. The rearrangement links TRBV6-4 to TRBJ2-7; perhaps TRBD2 as D (5 bases). The CDR3 totals 16 residues. From germline, CDR1 is MRHNA and CDR2 SNTAGT. Trimming removed 2 bases from V and 3 bases from J, with 17 bases in between. The CDR3 DNA reads TGTGCCAGCAGTGACGGAGGCGGCTCAAAATTCTACGAGCAGTACTTC. It translates to CASSDGGGSKFYEQYF.

This clone occurred a few times. V and J are TRBV7-8 and TRBJ2-1; 8 positions match TRBD2. V gave up 1 base and J gave up 7 bases; unmatched junction bases: 12. The CDR3 is 17 residues long. Per germline, CDR1 SGHVS and CDR2 FQNEAQ. CDR3 in DNA: TGTGCCAGCAGCTTAGTGGCTAGCGGGCAGTCGGGAAATGAGCAGTTCTTC. This sequence encodes CASSLVASGQSGNEQFF.

The J gene is TRBJ2-7, the V gene TRBV5-1; 11 bases are shared with TRBD1. CDR3 length: 14 residues. Germline loops: CDR1 SGHRS, CDR2 YFSETQ. V shed 4 bases, J shed 5 bases, and the junction held 5 bases outside the gene matches. For the CDR3, the DNA is TGCGCCAGCAGCGGCGTGGGACAGGGGGACGAGCAGTACTTC. Its translation is CASSGVGQGDEQYF.

The V and J genes are TRBV21-1 and TRBJ1-4; the table's D gene call, TRBD1, was not cross checked with the DNA. TRBV21-1 is assigned pseudogene status. The CDR3 has 14 residues. The CDR3 reads CASSNRGRNEKLFF. The CDR3 DNA is TGTGCCAGCAGCAACAGGGGACGTAATGAAAAACTGTTTTTT.

The chain couples TRBV29-1 to TRBJ2-1, with D possibly TRBD1 on 5 matching bases. This CDR3 spans 13 amino acids. V gave up 5 bases and J gave up 6 bases, with 14 bases separating them. In germline, CDR1 is SQVTM, CDR2 ANQGSEA. CDR3 nucleotides: TGCAGCGTTCGCCGACAGTCTGCCAATGAGCAGTTCTTC. Its translation: CSVRRQSANEQFF.

The CDR3 DNA sequence: TGTGCCAGCCAGGAGGGTCAGTGGCGCACCGGGGAGCTGTTTTTT. Its protein product is CASQEGQWRTGELFF. The V call is TRBV11-2, the J call TRBJ2-2; a possible D gene is TRBD2 (6 bases). Germline lookup yields CDR1 SGHAT and CDR2 FQNNGV. The CDR3 covers 15 residues. Trimming removed 8 bases from V and 4 bases from J, with 17 bases in between. The full variable domain, completed using reference TRBV11-2 and TRBJ2-2, is EAGVAQSPRYKIIEKRQSVAFWCNPISGHATLYWYQQILGQGPKLLIQFQNNGVVDDSQLPKDRFSAERLKGVDSTLKIQPAKLEDSAVYLCASQEGQWRTGELFFGEGSRLTVL.

The gene calls are TRBV19 and TRBJ1-2, with D hard to call. Trimming removed 4 bases from V and 14 bases from J, with 11 bases in between. In germline, CDR1 is LNHDA, CDR2 SQIVND (reference sequence). The CDR3 totals 10 residues. The CDR3 here is CASSTPPGTF. For the CDR3, the DNA is TGTGCCAGTAGTACTCCTCCGGGGACCTTC.

V and J are TRBV19 and TRBJ1-4; the D is unclear. Germline V CDR1 and CDR2: LNHDA, SQIVND (reference sequence). The CDR3 contains 17 residues. Trimming took off 6 bases at V and 6 bases at J, with 23 bases between the two ends. The CDR3 DNA follows: TGTGCCAGTAGCGCTCCTCGGGTACGGAGGGAATATGAAAAACTGTTTTTT. This codes for CASSAPRVRREYEKLFF.

The genes are TRBV2 and TRBJ1-2; D unresolved. The V end lost 4 bases, the J end lost 2 bases, and 11 bases lay between the germline ends. The CDR3 is 14 residues long. Germline lookup yields CDR1 SNHLY and CDR2 FYNNEI. CDR3 loop: CASSVLGRNYGYTF. The CDR3 coding sequence is TGTGCCAGCAGTGTGCTCGGTCGCAACTATGGCTACACCTTC. Full variable domain (outside the CDR3, taken from reference TRBV2 and TRBJ1-2): EPEVTQTPSHQVTQMGQEVILRCVPISNHLYFYWYRQILGQKVEFLVSFYNNEISEKSEIFDDQFSVERPDGSNFTLKIRSTKLEDSAMYFCASSVLGRNYGYTFGSGTRLTVV.

CDR3 nucleotides: TGTGCCATCGGGGACAGGACCTACGAGCAGTACTTC. Its protein is CAIGDRTYEQYF. The chain employs TRBV10-3 and TRBJ2-7; 8 bases line up with TRBD1. This CDR3 spans 12 amino acids. The V segment lost 8 bases and the J segment 2 bases; nucleotides outside the gene matches: 2. From germline, CDR1 is ENHRY and CDR2 SYGVKD.

This clone occurred a few times. This chain connects TRBV11-2 to TRBJ1-2; possibly TRBD1 for D (6 bases). The germline CDR1 and CDR2 sequences are SGHAT and FQNNGV. V was clipped by 4 bases and J by 8 bases, with 20 bases between them. The CDR3 has 15 amino acids. CDR3 in amino acids: CASSSPRGQIGGYTF. CDR3 DNA sequence: TGTGCCAGCAGCTCCCCCCGCGGACAGATAGGAGGCTACACCTTC.

The gene calls are TRBV30 and TRBJ2-7; tentative D call: TRBD2 (6 bases). Germline assignment: CDR1 GTSNPN and CDR2 SVGIG (reference sequence). V was shortened by 1 base and J by 2 bases, with 12 bases between the two germline ends. The CDR3 spans 14 residues. The CDR3 protein is CAWSGGASTYEQYF. The CDR3 DNA sequence: TGTGCCTGGAGTGGCGGGGCCTCCACCTACGAGCAGTACTTC.

This clone was observed a single time. J is TRBJ1-1 and V is TRBV11-3; 9 nucleotides agree with TRBD1. The CDR3 length is 15 residues. The germline V gene has CDR1 SGHNT and CDR2 YENEEA. The trim removed 5 bases at V and 9 bases at J, leaving 13 bases unmatched. DNA for the CDR3: TGTGCCAGCAGCCCTCCCGACAGGGGGAGCGGCCAAGCTTTCTTT. The encoded protein is CASSPPDRGSGQAFF.

This clone was recorded a few times. The V call is TRBV7-5, the J call TRBJ2-1; the table's TRBD2 call for D was not verified on the DNA. TRBV7-5 is flagged as a pseudogene. CDR3 length equals 18 residues. The CDR3 here is CARSSDRQYAGVWNEQFF. CDR3 DNA sequence: TGTGCCAGAAGCTCTGACCGCCAGTACGCGGGAGTTTGGAATGAGCAGTTCTTC.

The chain carries TRBV11-1 and TRBJ1-2, with no clear D. Germline loops: CDR1 SGHAT, CDR2 FQDESV (reference sequence). The CDR3 loop spans 13 amino acids. V lost 0 bases and J lost 7, with 9 bases in between. The CDR3 DNA reads TGTGCCAGCAGCTTAGCGCGGGGAAGTGGCTACACCTTC. Amino acids: CASSLARGSGYTF. Full variable domain (rest looked up from reference TRBV11-1 and TRBJ1-2): EAEVAQSPRYKITEKSQAVAFWCDPISGHATLYWYRQILGQGPELLVQFQDESVVDDSQLPKDRFSAERLKGVDSTLKIQPAELGDSAMYLCASSLARGSGYTFGSGTRLTVV.

The rearrangement links TRBV2 to TRBJ1-5, with D possibly being TRBD1 (6 bases). V gave up 6 bases and J gave up 6 bases, with 18 bases separating them. Looked up from germline, CDR1 is SNHLY and CDR2 is FYNNEI. The CDR3 sequence is 15 residues long. The DNA of the CDR3 is TGTGCCAGCAGAACGGGACAACCCAGGGGTCAGCCCCAGCATTTT. Encoded protein: CASRTGQPRGQPQHF. Based on the CDR3 plus reference TRBV2 and TRBJ1-5, the full variable domain is EPEVTQTPSHQVTQMGQEVILRCVPISNHLYFYWYRQILGQKVEFLVSFYNNEISEKSEIFDDQFSVERPDGSNFTLKIRSTKLEDSAMYFCASRTGQPRGQPQHFGDGTRLSIL.

V is TRBV19 and J is TRBJ2-4; 9 nucleotides align to TRBD2. CDR1 LNHDA and CDR2 SQIVND come from the germline V gene (reference sequence). V lost 4 bases and J lost 4; bases outside the gene matches: 5. The CDR3 runs 15 residues. CDR3 amino acids: CASSTRTSAKNIQYF. For the CDR3, the DNA is TGTGCCAGTAGTACGAGGACTAGCGCAAAAAACATTCAGTACTTC.

This clone showed up just once. This chain links TRBV20-1 with TRBJ2-5, with D tentatively TRBD1 (6 bases). From germline, CDR1 is DFQATT and CDR2 SNEGSKA (reference sequence). The CDR3 covers 14 residues. The V and J ends lost 3 bases and 0 bases respectively, with 11 bases between them. The CDR3 sequence: CSASFTGYQETQYF. CDR3 nucleotide sequence: TGCAGTGCTAGTTTTACAGGGTACCAAGAGACCCAGTACTTC.

The chain recombines TRBV3-1 (or the pseudogene TRBV3-2) with TRBJ2-5, with 7 bases lining up with TRBD1. The CDR3 loop spans 16 amino acids. The V gene's germline CDR1 is LGHDT and CDR2 YNNKEL (reference sequence). Unmatched junction bases numbered 10, after V lost 1 base and J lost 5 bases. CDR3 nucleotide sequence: TGTGCCAGCAGCCAAGGAGGGGGCCCTAGCAGGGAGACCCAGTACTTC. As protein: CASSQGGGPSRETQYF.

The V call is TRBV28, the J call TRBJ1-1; 7 bases align to TRBD1. After removal of 9 bases from V and 4 bases from J, the junction contained 14 bases not matched to a gene. The CDR3 is 15 amino acids. Germline lookup yields CDR1 MDHEN and CDR2 SYDVKM. The CDR3 DNA reads as TGTGCCAGTACTACCGACAGGGAAGGGGGCACTGAAGCTTTCTTT. Translated: CASTTDREGGTEAFF.